This TCR beta chain was profiled in a study of cytomegalovirus exposure and HLA in healthy donors. Germline V CDR1 and CDR2: SGHTS, YDEGEE. V trimming: 4 bases; J trimming: 5 bases; junction bases outside the gene matches: 9. The CDR3 totals 16 residues. Study results and caveats: CMV serostatus was the only immune exposure information that was available. Sequencing depth across donors, presence/absence analyses assumed, was roughly uniform.

PCR employed 60 Vbeta and 13 Jbeta primers. The repertoire was sequenced with immunoSEQ multiplex PCR; TCRdb's copy has only in-frame clones and lacks some. Of 140,000 to 150,000 clones listed, 75% to 85% are singletons. In the case of this clone: What it binds is not known.

The sample consisted of PBMCs. This receptor was obtained from a man between 40 and 49 years old in good health and CMV-seronegative. The V gene is TRBV5-8, the J gene TRBJ1-5; 10 bases align to TRBD1. In DNA, the CDR3 is TGTGCCAGCAGCGCCTGGACAGGGGGAGGTGATCAGCCCCAGCATTTT. Its protein is CASSAWTGGGDQPQHF. Looking up the rest from reference TRBV5-8 and TRBJ1-5 gives the full variable domain: EAGVTQSPTHLIKTRGQQATLRCSPISGHTSVYWYQQALGLGLQFLLWYDEGEERNRGNFPPRFSGRQFPNYSSELNVNALELEDSALYLCASSAWTGGGDQPQHFGDGTRLSIL.